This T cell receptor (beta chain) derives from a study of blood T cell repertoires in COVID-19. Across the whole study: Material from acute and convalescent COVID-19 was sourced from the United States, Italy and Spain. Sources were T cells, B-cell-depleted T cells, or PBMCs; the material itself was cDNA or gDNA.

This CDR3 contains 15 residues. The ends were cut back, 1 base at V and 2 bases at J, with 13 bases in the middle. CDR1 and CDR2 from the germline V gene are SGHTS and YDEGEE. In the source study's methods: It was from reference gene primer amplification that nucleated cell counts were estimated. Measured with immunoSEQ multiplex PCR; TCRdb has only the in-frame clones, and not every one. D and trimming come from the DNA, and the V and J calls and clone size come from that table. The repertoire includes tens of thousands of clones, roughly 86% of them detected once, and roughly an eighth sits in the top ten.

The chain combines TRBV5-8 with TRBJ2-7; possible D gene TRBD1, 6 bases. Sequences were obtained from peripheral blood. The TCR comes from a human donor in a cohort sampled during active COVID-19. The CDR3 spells CASSLLGADTYEQYF. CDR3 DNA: TGTGCCAGCAGCTTGTTGGGGGCTGATACCTACGAGCAGTACTTC.